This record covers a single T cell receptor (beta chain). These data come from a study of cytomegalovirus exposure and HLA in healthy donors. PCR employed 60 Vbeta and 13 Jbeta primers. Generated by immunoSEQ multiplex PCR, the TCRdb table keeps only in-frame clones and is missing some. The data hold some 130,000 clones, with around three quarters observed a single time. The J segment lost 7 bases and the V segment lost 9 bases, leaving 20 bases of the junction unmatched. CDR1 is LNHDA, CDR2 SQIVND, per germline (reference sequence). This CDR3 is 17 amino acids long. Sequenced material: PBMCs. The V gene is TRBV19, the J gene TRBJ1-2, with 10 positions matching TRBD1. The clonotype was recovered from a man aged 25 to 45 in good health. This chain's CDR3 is CASYTQLATGGGGGYTF. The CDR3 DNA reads TGTGCCAGCTATACACAACTCGCGACAGGGGGCGGTGGTGGCTACACCTTC.